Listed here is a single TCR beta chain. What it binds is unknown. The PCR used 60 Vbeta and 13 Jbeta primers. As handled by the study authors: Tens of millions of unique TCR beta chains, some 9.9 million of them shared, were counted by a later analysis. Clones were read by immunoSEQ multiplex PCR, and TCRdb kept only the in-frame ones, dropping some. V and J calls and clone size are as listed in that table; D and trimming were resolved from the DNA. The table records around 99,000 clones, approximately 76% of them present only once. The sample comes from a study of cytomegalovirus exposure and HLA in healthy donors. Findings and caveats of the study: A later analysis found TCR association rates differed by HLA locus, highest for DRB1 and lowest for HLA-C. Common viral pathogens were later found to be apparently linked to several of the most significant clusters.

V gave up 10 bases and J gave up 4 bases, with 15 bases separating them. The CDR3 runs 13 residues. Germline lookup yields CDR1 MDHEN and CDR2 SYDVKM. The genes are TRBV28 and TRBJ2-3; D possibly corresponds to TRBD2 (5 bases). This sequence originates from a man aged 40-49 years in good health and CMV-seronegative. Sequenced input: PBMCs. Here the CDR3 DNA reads TGTGCCACCCGACCGACTACGGCAGATACGCAGTATTTT. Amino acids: CATRPTTADTQYF.